This TCR beta chain was profiled in a study of monozygotic twins with inflammatory bowel disease. Study findings and constraints: The existence of one strong signal or clonotype linked to IBD lacked support.

The quantity of total RNA per TCR library was 3,000 to 4,500 ng. The template-switching step introduced UMIs that carried a 6-nucleotide sample barcode. With the 5' RACE reads reprocessed, TCRdb shows one record per CDR3 protein and no DNA. Recorded for this sample: around 200,000 distinct CDR3 sequences. The germline V gene has CDR1 SQVTM and CDR2 ANQGSEA. CDR3 length: 14 amino acids. In the case of this clonotype: Antigen specificity is unknown.

Sequenced input: blood. This receptor was obtained from a human donor with ulcerative colitis or Crohn's disease, or a healthy co-twin of an affected twin (not recorded which). The V and J genes are TRBV29-1 and TRBJ2-3; lacking DNA, the TRBD2 call made by TCRdb goes unchecked. CDR3 amino acids: CSVTSGELTDTQYF.